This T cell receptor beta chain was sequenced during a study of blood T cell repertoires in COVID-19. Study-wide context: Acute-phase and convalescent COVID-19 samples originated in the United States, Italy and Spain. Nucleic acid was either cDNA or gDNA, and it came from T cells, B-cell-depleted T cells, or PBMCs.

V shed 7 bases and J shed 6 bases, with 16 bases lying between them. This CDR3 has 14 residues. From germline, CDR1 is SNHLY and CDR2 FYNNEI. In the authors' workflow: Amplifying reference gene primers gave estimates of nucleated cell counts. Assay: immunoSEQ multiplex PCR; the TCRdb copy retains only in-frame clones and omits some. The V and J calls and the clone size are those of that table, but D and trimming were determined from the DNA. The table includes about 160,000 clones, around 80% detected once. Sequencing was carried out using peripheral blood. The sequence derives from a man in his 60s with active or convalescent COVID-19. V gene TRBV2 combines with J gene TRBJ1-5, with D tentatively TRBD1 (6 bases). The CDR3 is CASTAIRGRQPQHF. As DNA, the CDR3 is TGTGCCAGCACCGCCATCAGGGGTCGTCAGCCCCAGCATTTT.